Below, 4 T cell receptor beta chains from the same sample are listed, as sequenced in a study of OX40 agonist ivuxolimab in advanced cancers. Profiling relied on immunoSEQ multiplex PCR, and the TCRdb table lists in-frame clones only, not all of them. The sample has just under 95,000 clones, around 87% seen once. The material was CD4+ or CD8+ T cells sorted from blood, obtained in a trial of the OX40 agonist ivuxolimab. The receptor source for this set is an adult with an advanced solid tumor such as melanoma, head and neck, liver or kidney cancer.

The chain links TRBV12-5 to TRBJ1-4; possibly TRBD1 for D (6 bases). Germline CDR1 and CDR2: LGHNT and FRNRAP. V was shortened by 5 bases and J by 0 bases, with 10 bases between the two germline ends. This CDR3 comprises 15 residues. The CDR3 nucleotides read TGTGCTAGTGGTCCGTGGACAGCAACTAATGAAAAACTGTTTTTT. Translation gives CASGPWTATNEKLFF.

The chain recombines TRBV19 with TRBJ2-5; possibly TRBD1 for D (5 bases). In germline, CDR1 is LNHDA, CDR2 SQIVND (reference sequence). Trimming cost V 1 base and J 5 bases, with 11 bases left between them. The CDR3 has 14 amino acids. CDR3 amino acids: CASSIGSGLETQYF. The CDR3 DNA is TGTGCCAGTAGTATAGGTTCAGGGTTGGAGACCCAGTACTTC.

The chain recombines TRBV30 with TRBJ1-2, with D unclear. The germline CDR1 and CDR2 sequences are GTSNPN and SVGIG (reference sequence). V dropped 3 bases and J dropped 8 bases, with 10 bases sitting between them. The CDR3 length is 11 residues. The CDR3 nucleotides are TGTGCCTGGAGGGGGTTCGAGGGCTACACCTTC. Amino acid sequence: CAWRGFEGYTF.

The chain combines TRBV5-1 with TRBJ2-1; D ambiguous. The CDR3 is 13 residues long. Germline assignment: CDR1 SGHRS and CDR2 YFSETQ. The germline V and J ends were trimmed by 0 bases and 4 bases, with 5 bases remaining between them. The DNA for the CDR3 is TGCGCCAGCAGCTTGGGCGGATACAATGAGCAGTTCTTC. Protein: CASSLGGYNEQFF.